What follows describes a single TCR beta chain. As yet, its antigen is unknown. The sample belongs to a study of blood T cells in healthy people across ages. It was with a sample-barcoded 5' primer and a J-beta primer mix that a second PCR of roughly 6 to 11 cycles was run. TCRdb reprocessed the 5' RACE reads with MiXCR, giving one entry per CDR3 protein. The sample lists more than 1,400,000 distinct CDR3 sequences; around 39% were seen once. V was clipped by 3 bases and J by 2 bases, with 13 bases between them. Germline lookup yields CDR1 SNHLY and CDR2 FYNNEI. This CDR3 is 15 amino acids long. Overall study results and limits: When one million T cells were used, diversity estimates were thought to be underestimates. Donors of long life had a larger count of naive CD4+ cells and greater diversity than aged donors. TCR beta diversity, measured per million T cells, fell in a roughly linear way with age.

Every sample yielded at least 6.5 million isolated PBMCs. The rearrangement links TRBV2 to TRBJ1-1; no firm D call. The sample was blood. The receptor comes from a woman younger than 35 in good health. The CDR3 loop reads CASSDSRFVNTEAFF. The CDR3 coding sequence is TGTGCCAGCAGTGATTCGAGGTTCGTTAACACTGAAGCTTTCTTT.